This entry lists 18 T cell receptor beta chains sequenced from one sample in a study of cytomegalovirus exposure and HLA in healthy donors. PCR amplification relied on 60 Vbeta primers (plus 13 Jbeta primers). Sequencing used immunoSEQ multiplex PCR; TCRdb keeps in-frame clones, though not all of them. The sample holds over 200,000 clones; 80% to 90% are singletons and the top ten take 1%. The sample taken for sequencing was PBMCs. The receptors were sampled from a woman aged 18-30 years in good health and CMV-seronegative.

This chain joins TRBV5-6 and TRBJ2-3; 11 positions match TRBD2. V shed 5 bases and J 13 bases; nucleotides not matched to a gene: 9. The germline gives CDR1 SGHDT, CDR2 YYEEEE. The CDR3 extends over 13 amino acids. The chain's CDR3 is CASSTIAGGAKYF. CDR3 bases: TGTGCCAGCAGTACAATAGCGGGAGGGGCTAAGTATTTT.

The chain is built from TRBV2 and TRBJ2-5; D is unresolved. The J call may be in error: the DNA end matches TRBJ2-7 better. CDR1 is SNHLY and CDR2 is FYNNEI in the germline V gene. The CDR3 extends over 14 amino acids. CDR3 residues: CASSDLVNDYEQYF. The DNA of the CDR3 is TGTGCCAGCAGTGACTTAGTTAACGACTACGAGCAGTACTTC.

The V and J genes are TRBV5-4 and TRBJ2-7; tentatively, D is TRBD2 (6 bases). The germline gives CDR1 SGHNT, CDR2 YYREEE (reference sequence). Trimming pared 4 bases from V and 0 bases from J, leaving 14 bases between. CDR3 size: 15 residues. Here the CDR3 reads CASSLPGTHSYEQYF. CDR3 DNA: TGTGCCAGCAGCCTGCCCGGGACTCACTCCTACGAGCAGTACTTC.

V and J are TRBV2 and TRBJ1-1, with no clear D. CDR1 is SNHLY, CDR2 FYNNEI, per germline. V was trimmed by 6 bases and J by 2 bases, leaving 13 bases between them. CDR3 length equals 14 residues. The CDR3 here is CASRAPHTNTEAFF. The CDR3 region has the DNA TGTGCCAGCAGGGCCCCGCACACCAACACTGAAGCTTTCTTT.

The gene calls are TRBV5-1 and TRBJ2-7; 9 nucleotides align to TRBD1. The junction had 12 bases not matched to a gene; V was cut back by 5 bases and J by 3 bases. The CDR3 loop spans 16 amino acids. Germline CDR1 reads SGHRS; CDR2 reads YFSETQ. The CDR3 protein is CASSTYWDRDDYEQYF. CDR3 DNA: TGCGCCAGCAGTACTTACTGGGACAGGGACGACTACGAGCAGTACTTC.

The chain is built from TRBV29-1 and TRBJ1-1; D not resolved. Per germline, CDR1 SQVTM and CDR2 ANQGSEA. Trimming stripped 0 bases from V and 1 base from J, with 9 bases between. CDR3 size: 14 residues. CDR3 DNA: TGCAGCGTTGAAGATGTGCGGGGGAACACTGAAGCTTTCTTT. It encodes CSVEDVRGNTEAFF. Full variable domain (missing parts from reference TRBV29-1 and TRBJ1-1): SAVISQKPSRDICQRGTSLTIQCQVDSQVTMMFWYRQQPGQSLTLIATANQGSEATYESGFVIDKFPISRPNLTFSTLTVSNMSPEDSSIYLCSVEDVRGNTEAFFGQGTRLTVV.

The V gene is TRBV10-1, the J gene TRBJ2-5; 9 bases match TRBD2. The CDR3 loop spans 14 amino acids. With 4 bases clipped from V and 5 bases from J, the junction kept 5 bases outside the gene matches. The germline V gene encodes CDR1 WNHNN and CDR2 SYGVQD (reference sequence). The CDR3 nucleotides are TGCGCCAGCAGTGGGCGGGAGGGCCGGGAGACCCAGTACTTC. Amino acids: CASSGREGRETQYF.

The chain recombines TRBV5-6 with TRBJ2-1, with D perhaps matching TRBD2 (5 bases). Germline V CDR1 and CDR2: SGHDT, YYEEEE. This CDR3 contains 17 residues. Trimming shortened V by 5 bases and J by 1 base, and 19 bases separated the two germline ends. The CDR3 nucleotides are TGTGCCAGCAGTTTTCGGACTGGAGTAAAATCCTACAATGAGCAGTTCTTC. Translated: CASSFRTGVKSYNEQFF.

V gene TRBV27 combines with J gene TRBJ2-7; 8 bases line up with TRBD2. V shed 2 bases and J 5 bases; nucleotides not matched to a gene: 11. CDR3 length: 16 amino acids. Germline V gene lookup returns CDR1 MNHEY and CDR2 SMNVEV (reference sequence). The CDR3 here is CASSLAPGAGVNEQYF. The DNA for the CDR3 is TGTGCCAGCAGTTTAGCCCCGGGAGCGGGAGTTAACGAGCAGTACTTC.

CDR3 coding DNA: TGTGCCAGCAGTACGCCTATCGGCGAGCAGTACTTC. Residues: CASSTPIGEQYF. This chain joins TRBV6-5 and TRBJ2-7; D gene ambiguous. Germline V gives CDR1 MNHEY, CDR2 SVGAGI. V lost 5 bases and J 6 bases, leaving 11 bases between the germline ends. The CDR3 has 12 amino acids.

This rearrangement joins TRBV11-3 to TRBJ2-2; 13 bases agree with TRBD2. The V and J ends lost 5 bases and 4 bases, in that order; junction bases with no gene match: 10. The CDR3 has 18 amino acids. Germline V gene data show CDR1 as SGHNT and CDR2 as YENEEA. CDR3: CASSVRTSGGKGTGELFF. CDR3 DNA sequence: TGTGCCAGCAGCGTGCGGACTAGCGGGGGAAAAGGCACCGGGGAGCTGTTTTTT.

The chain links TRBV18 to TRBJ2-6; perhaps TRBD1 as D (6 bases). V was cut by 2 bases and J by 4 bases, with 18 bases left in between. Per the germline V gene, CDR1 is KGHSH and CDR2 is LQKENI. The CDR3 is 18 residues long. CDR3 DNA sequence: TGTGCCAGCTCACCAGTCGGGCTAGGGGGTACCGGGGCCAACGTCCTGACTTTC. It is translated as CASSPVGLGGTGANVLTF.

This rearrangement joins TRBV2 to TRBJ1-2, with 7 nucleotides matching TRBD1. V was clipped by 11 bases and J by 5 bases; unmatched bases: 14. Germline-derived CDR1 and CDR2 are SNHLY and FYNNEI. The CDR3 has 14 residues. The CDR3 sequence: CAGGGDRPPYGYTF. The CDR3 region has the DNA TGTGCCGGAGGGGGCGACAGGCCCCCTTATGGCTACACCTTC.

The sample holds a few counts of this clone. V gene TRBV2 combines with J gene TRBJ2-7; D unclear. V was pared by 6 bases and J by 6 bases, with 18 bases between. The CDR3 extends over 14 amino acids. Per the germline V gene, CDR1 is SNHLY and CDR2 is FYNNEI. This chain's CDR3 is CASRNRMAGREQYF. The DNA of the CDR3 is TGTGCCAGCAGAAATCGAATGGCTGGGCGCGAGCAGTACTTC.

This chain joins TRBV10-3 and TRBJ2-1; no clear D. The V gene lost 11 bases and the J gene lost 1 base, with 6 bases spanning the gap. The CDR3 has 11 amino acids. Germline values: CDR1 ENHRY, CDR2 SYGVKD. CDR3 bases: TGTGCCTCCGGTTCCTACAATGAGCAGTTCTTC. It translates to CASGSYNEQFF.

The chain uses TRBV7-9 and TRBJ1-2; 7 bases line up with TRBD1. Germline values: CDR1 SEHNR, CDR2 FQNEAQ (reference sequence). This CDR3 spans 14 amino acids. The V gene end was trimmed by 6 bases and the J gene end by 7 bases; junction bases not matched to a gene: 11. The DNA for the CDR3 is TGTGCCAGCAGTCGAGACAGGGCGGCGGGTGGCTACACCTTC. Its translation: CASSRDRAAGGYTF.

This chain links TRBV4-3 with TRBJ2-1; possibly TRBD2 for D (7 bases). The V gene's germline CDR1 is LGHNA and CDR2 YSLEER. Trimming took 0 bases from V and 6 from J, leaving 12 bases between them. The CDR3 extends over 15 amino acids. The CDR3 bases are TGCGCCAGCAGCCAAGAAGGGGGGGCCCCCAATGAGCAGTTCTTC. It translates to CASSQEGGAPNEQFF.

The CDR3 here is CASSLTRHSTDTQYF. For the CDR3, the DNA is TGTGCCAGCAGCTTAACCAGACATAGCACAGATACGCAGTATTTT. V usage is TRBV7-9 and J usage is TRBJ2-3; D gene unclear. This CDR3 has 15 residues. Per the germline V gene, CDR1 is SEHNR and CDR2 is FQNEAQ (reference sequence). Between the trimmed V and J ends, which lost 2 bases and 0 bases, there was a span of 9 bases.